Reported below is one T cell receptor beta chain. This clonotype turned up a few times. No cognate antigen has been identified for it. No much larger clone is present one base from it, and per-base qualities are unavailable. The roughly 39 donors, aged 6 to 90 years, were systemically healthy Caucasian individuals from Russia. Each donor gave roughly 11 milliliters of peripheral blood, drawn into EDTA-treated Vacutainer tubes. Ficoll-Paque density-gradient centrifugation was used to isolate PBMCs, with at least 6.5 million per sample. Trizol reagent was used to extract total RNA from PBMCs, with at least 6 micrograms per sample. For every donor, flow cytometry on a PBMC aliquot measured the percentage of naive CD45RAhigh/CD27high T cells. Libraries were prepared through 5' RACE. The data were produced on an Illumina HiSeq 2500. The second PCR ran for roughly 6 to 11 cycles and used a J-beta primer mix along with a sample-barcoded 5' primer. A template-switch 5' adaptor carrying 12 random nucleotides introduced a unique molecular identifier onto each TCR beta cDNA molecule. Each sample yielded at least 3 million CDR3-containing paired-end reads. All of the RNA was converted into first-strand cDNA using the Mint cDNA synthesis kit, with a TRBC-specific oligonucleotide serving as the primer. All cDNA was treated with uracil-DNA glycosylase and then went through a first 18-cycle PCR with the universal primers M1SS and BC2_uni_R. In the authors' own workflow: Each sample was normalized by randomly selecting 1 million high-quality reads, each carrying a distinct molecular identifier. Instead of being binned into consensus sequences, reads that shared molecular identifiers were thrown out. MiTCR, set to a Q25 quality threshold and the strictest error-elimination algorithm, was used for CDR3 identification, clonotype clustering and error correction. A nonparametric unseen species model with Euler transformation was used to estimate lower-bound total TCR beta diversity. The public sequencing data were trimmed at Q25 with fastp and processed into clonotypes with MiXCR by TCRdb, which kept only in-frame beta chains. Rows with a matching CDR3 protein are joined into one entry that keeps the most common DNA and genes. The V and J calls shown here were made by TCRdb, not taken from the authors' results. Here the sample has over 1,300,000 distinct CDR3 sequences; approximately 59% occur a single time. The biggest ten clones account for over 5.5% of the sample.

This sample is part of a study of blood T cells in healthy people across ages (dated by TCRdb to 2015 to 2017). Study-wide context: In model experiments, roughly one uniquely barcoded TCR beta cDNA molecule per two T cells was captured by template switching. Using deep sequencing normalized with unique cDNA molecular identifiers, the study measured how TCR beta repertoire diversity changes with age. Four age groups were formed from the donors: young (average approximately 15 years), middle-aged (less than 40), aged (under 70) and long-lived (about 75). To avoid experimental bias, donors of different ages were distributed randomly across sequencing lanes. For two donors (one aged 18 to 29 and one aged 80 or older), the study analyzed two additional independent replicas of 1 million unique cDNA reads from the same blood draw. Results the study describes overall, beyond this receptor: Since profiling was done on bulk unsorted PBMCs, naive and antigen-experienced compartments could not be conclusively compared. Compared with the aged group, the long-lived group had more naive CD4+ T cells, fewer expanded clones and increased TCR diversity, suggesting age selection. Estimates of total diversity based on one million sequenced T cells were regarded as lower bounds and as underestimates. As age increased, observed TCR beta diversity per million T cells dropped in a roughly linear way, and a significant reduction was already evident by age around 41. Because donor CMV infection status was unknown, age-related changes in expanded clonotypes were potentially confounded. There was a strong correlation between observed TCR beta diversity and the percentage of naive T cells measured by flow cytometry.

The source of this sequence is a man aged 18-30 years in good health. Specimen: blood.

In nucleotide form, the sequence is TGCAGCGCCGGGACGACTGAAGCTTTCTTT. Translated, this is CSAGTTEAFF. The V and J genes are TRBV29-1 and TRBJ1-1, with TRBD1 tentatively as D gene (5 bases match). Relative to germline, V is 7 bases shorter and J is 5 bases shorter, with 8 bases between their ends. Reading the germline V gene gives CDR1 SQVTM and CDR2 ANQGSEA. The CDR3 covers 10 residues, taking in both the cysteine and the phenylalanine. The DNA shown is the 30-base CDR3, in frame from base 1.